This paragraph covers one TCR beta chain sequence. MiXCR, run by TCRdb on the 5' RACE reads, gives a single entry per CDR3 protein. The sample shows under 170,000 distinct CDR3 sequences, roughly 44% of them seen only once. This sample was taken from a study of CD8 T cells in ankylosing spondylitis. The length of the CDR3 is 13 residues. V dropped 3 bases and J dropped 5 bases, with 8 bases sitting between them. Looked up from germline, CDR1 is ENHRY and CDR2 is SYGVKD. The V and J genes are TRBV10-3 and TRBJ2-1; D unclear. Sequencing used synovial fluid, either unsorted or a sorted T cell fraction (not recorded which). The TCR sequence derives from a male donor with ankylosing spondylitis. This chain's CDR3 is CAISDDADNEQFF. For the CDR3, the DNA is TGTGCCATCAGTGACGACGCGGACAATGAGCAGTTCTTC.